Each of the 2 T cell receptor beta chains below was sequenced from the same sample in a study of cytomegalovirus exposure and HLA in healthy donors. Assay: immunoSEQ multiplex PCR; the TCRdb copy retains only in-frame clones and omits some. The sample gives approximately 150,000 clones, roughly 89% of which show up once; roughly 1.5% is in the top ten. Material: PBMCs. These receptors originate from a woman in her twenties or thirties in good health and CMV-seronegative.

CDR3 sequence: CASSTGTGRYEQYF. CDR3 DNA: TGTGCCAGCAGCACCGGGACAGGGCGCTACGAGCAGTACTTC. This rearrangement joins TRBV5-6 to TRBJ2-7, with TRBD1 matching over 9 bases. Germline V CDR1 and CDR2: SGHDT, YYEEEE. The CDR3 sequence is 14 residues long. J gave up 3 bases and V 4 bases, and 5 bases lay outside the gene matches.

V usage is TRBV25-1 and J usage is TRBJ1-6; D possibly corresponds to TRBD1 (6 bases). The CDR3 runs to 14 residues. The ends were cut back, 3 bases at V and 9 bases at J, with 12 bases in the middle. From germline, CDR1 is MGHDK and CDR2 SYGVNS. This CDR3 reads CASSDTTGISPLHF. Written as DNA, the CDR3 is TGTGCCAGCAGTGATACTACAGGGATTTCACCCCTCCACTTT.